This entry concerns a single T cell receptor beta chain. Its antigen has not been determined. It has no much larger one-base neighbor in the sample; base qualities were not kept. This specimen comes from a study of blood T cell repertoires in COVID-19 (dated by TCRdb to the early 2020s). Turning to the overall study: The collaborator samples originated in the United States, Italy and Spain and spanned the acute and convalescent phases of COVID-19. The material from the prospective study consisted of cDNA or gDNA derived from T cells, B-cell-depleted T cells, or PBMCs. Deeply sampled blood TCRbeta repertoires from subjects exposed to, actively infected with, or recovered from COVID-19 were included in the dataset. The repertoires were made available in a free public database intended to serve as a resource for research on the immune response to SARS-CoV-2. The samples were drawn from the first 160 participants of the ongoing ImmuneRACE study and from 1,254 subjects provided by 6 global collaborators. A de-identified subject ID, COVID-19 status, age in years and sex were almost always included in the sample metadata. Where available, HLA class I and class II types were taken from metadata supplied by the sample provider and were not determined by assay-based typing.

Each collaborating institution followed its own protocols to collect whole blood in K2EDTA tubes. For TCRbeta analysis, collaborator samples were shipped as frozen whole blood, as isolated PBMCs, or as DNA extracted from either sample type. Broader findings and caveats from the paper: The quantity of clinical and demographic metadata differed by source and by participant and was supplied without curation.

Spanning cysteine to phenylalanine, the CDR3 consists of 15 amino acids. Left in the record is the CDR3 DNA by itself, 45 bases read in frame from the first base. V has 9 bases trimmed and J has 7 bases trimmed; junction bases matching no gene number 12. For CDR1 and CDR2, the germline V gene lists SNHLY and FYNNEI. TCRbeta CDR3 regions were amplified from genomic DNA by means of the immunoSEQ Assay, a bias-controlled multiplex PCR. Regarding the original processing steps: The number of nucleated cells in each sample was estimated by amplification of reference gene primers within the assay. To quantify the absolute abundance of each unique TCRbeta CDR3 rearrangement, sequence reads were collapsed and filtered. For each sample, productive Simpson clonality was calculated as the square root of Simpson's diversity index across productive rearrangements. The clones in this table, taken by TCRdb from immuneACCESS, are in-frame only. Not every clone is retained; where verified, under half of the shortfall comes from an unresolved V gene, and the cause of the rest is unknown. The V and J calls and clone size come from that table; D and trimming were worked out from the DNA. The sample table shows some 160,000 clones, and around 90% are seen once. The ten largest clones represent approximately 3% of the sample.

This receptor was identified in a man between 60 and 75 years old with acute or convalescent COVID-19. The sequenced sample consisted of peripheral blood. Recombination linked TRBV2 to TRBJ2-1, and TRBD1 matches 10 of the central bases. The base sequence is TGTGCCAGTGGGGGTTTCGGGACAGGGGTGAATGAGCAGTTCTTC. This translates into CASGGFGTGVNEQFF.